This T cell receptor beta chain was identified during a study of Ad26.COV2.S vaccination and SARS-CoV-2 variants. Clones were sequenced by immunoSEQ multiplex PCR, and TCRdb holds only the in-frame ones, with some missing. The table has about 410,000 clones, 70% to 90% seen once. Treatment given: some 20 received Ad26.COV2.S at low or high dose, single or two shots; about 5 received placebo; per-sample allocation not given. Specimens were obtained on day 63 following the first vaccine or placebo injection. The CDR3 extends over 15 amino acids. CDR1 is LGHNA, CDR2 YNFKEQ, per germline. The J segment lost 5 bases and the V segment lost 4 bases, leaving 5 bases of the junction unmatched.

Material: peripheral blood, obtained in a trial of Ad26.COV2.S vaccine versus placebo. J is TRBJ2-7 and V is TRBV4-2; 13 bases match TRBD2. The origin of this receptor is a person aged 18-60 years who received the Ad26.COV2.S COVID-19 vaccine or a placebo. CDR3 sequence reads: CASSLGLAGVDEQYF. CDR3 DNA: TGTGCCAGCAGCCTCGGACTAGCGGGAGTTGACGAGCAGTACTTC.